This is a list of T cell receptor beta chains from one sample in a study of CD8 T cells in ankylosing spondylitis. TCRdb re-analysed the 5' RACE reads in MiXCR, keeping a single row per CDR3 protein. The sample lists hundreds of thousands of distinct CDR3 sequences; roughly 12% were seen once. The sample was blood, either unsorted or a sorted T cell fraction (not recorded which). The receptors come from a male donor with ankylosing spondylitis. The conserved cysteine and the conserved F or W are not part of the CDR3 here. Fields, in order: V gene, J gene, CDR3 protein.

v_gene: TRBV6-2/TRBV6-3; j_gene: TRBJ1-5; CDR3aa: ASSYPGDQPQH
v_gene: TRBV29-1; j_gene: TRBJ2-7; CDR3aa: SVSGTFNYEQY
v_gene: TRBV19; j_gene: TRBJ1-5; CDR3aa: ASIDGNSNQPQH
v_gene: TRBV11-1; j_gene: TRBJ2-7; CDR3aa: ASSLRWVPYEQY
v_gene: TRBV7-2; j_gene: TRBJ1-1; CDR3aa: ASSLAPRQGAEAF
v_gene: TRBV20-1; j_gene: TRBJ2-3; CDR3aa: SARPQGMGRDTQY
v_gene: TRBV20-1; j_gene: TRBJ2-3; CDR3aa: SANQRAGFYTDTQY
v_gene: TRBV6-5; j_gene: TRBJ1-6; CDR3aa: ASSYVRSPLH
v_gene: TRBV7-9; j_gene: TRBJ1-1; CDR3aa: ASSQGTGTEAF
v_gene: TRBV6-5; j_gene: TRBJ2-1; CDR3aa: ASRPLVGEQF
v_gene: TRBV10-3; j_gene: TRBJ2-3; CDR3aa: AIGDRGGRDTQY
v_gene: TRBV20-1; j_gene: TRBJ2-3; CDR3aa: SAPPVGGSDTQY
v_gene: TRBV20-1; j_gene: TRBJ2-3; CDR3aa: SARDRSGSADTQC
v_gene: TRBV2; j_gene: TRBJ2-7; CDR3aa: ASSVQGAGLGQY
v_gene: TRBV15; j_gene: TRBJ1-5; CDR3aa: ATSISFQPQH
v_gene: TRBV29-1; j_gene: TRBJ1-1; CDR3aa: SAWSGTVNTEAF
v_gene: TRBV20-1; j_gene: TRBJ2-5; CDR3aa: SARGTSGVRWETQY
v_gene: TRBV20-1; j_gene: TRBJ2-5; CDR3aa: SANPMGLAGESLQETQY
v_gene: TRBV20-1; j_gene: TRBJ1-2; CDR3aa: SARNVGTETANYGYT
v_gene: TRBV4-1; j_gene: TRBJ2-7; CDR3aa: ASSQDPSLAGGPVNTGKQY
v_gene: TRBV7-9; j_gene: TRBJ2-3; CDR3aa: ASSRTGTGVDTQY
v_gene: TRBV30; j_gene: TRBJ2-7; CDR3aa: AWSGNYEQY
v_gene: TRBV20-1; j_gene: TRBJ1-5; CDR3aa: SAQLFTGDFNQPQH
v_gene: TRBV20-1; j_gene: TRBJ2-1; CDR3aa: SAMLSGIQF
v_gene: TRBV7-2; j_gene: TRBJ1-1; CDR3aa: ASSQDRVWTEAF
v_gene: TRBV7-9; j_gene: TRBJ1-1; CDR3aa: ASSLGSSRGTEAF
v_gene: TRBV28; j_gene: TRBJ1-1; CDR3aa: ASSSHSTVNTEAF
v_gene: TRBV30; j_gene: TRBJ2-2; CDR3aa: AGGGDLLGELF
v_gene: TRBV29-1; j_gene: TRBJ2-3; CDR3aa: SLDGGTDTQY
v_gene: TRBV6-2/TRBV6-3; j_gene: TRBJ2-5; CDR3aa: ASSYPTGQETQY
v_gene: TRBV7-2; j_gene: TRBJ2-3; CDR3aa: ASSAGTGAAGAQY
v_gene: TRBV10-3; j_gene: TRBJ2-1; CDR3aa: AISESGAYNEQF
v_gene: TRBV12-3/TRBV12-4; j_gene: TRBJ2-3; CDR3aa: ASRGLGVTQY
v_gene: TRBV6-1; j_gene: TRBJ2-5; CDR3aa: ASKPQESQETQY
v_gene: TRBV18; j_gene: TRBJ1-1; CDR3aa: ASSPPSVNTEAF
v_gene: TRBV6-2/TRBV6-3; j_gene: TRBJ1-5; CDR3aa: ASAQPGQGKPQH
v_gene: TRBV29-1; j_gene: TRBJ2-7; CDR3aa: SVEDRLAGGGVTYEQY
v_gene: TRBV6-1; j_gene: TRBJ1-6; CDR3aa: ASTRTVNSPLH
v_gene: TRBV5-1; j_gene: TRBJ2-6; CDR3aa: ASSSPDSGANVLT
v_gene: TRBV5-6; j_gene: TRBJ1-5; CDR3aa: ASSWGYSNQPQH
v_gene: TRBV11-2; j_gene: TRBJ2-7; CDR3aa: ASSRREQSSYEQY
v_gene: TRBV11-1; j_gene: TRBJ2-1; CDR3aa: ASSSRTGSGATYNEQF
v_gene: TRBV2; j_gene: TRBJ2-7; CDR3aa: ASSGVLKRGPIKTYEQY
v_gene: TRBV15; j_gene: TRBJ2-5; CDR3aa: ATSRGGGTSQSQTQY
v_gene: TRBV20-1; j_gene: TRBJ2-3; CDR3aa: SASRHSISPDTQY
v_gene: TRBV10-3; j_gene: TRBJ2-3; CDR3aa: AISEMSPDTQY
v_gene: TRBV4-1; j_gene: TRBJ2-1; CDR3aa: ASSQGDRGRNEQF
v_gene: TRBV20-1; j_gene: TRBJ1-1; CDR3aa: SARDRKAGARNTEAF
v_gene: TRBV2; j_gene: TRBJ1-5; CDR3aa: ASKGRRDQPQH
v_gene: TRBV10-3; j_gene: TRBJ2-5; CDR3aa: AIAQTGGETQY
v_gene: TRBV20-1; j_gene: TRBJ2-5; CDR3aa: SAPRETQY
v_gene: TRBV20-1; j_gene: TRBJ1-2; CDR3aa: SARPDTDYGYT
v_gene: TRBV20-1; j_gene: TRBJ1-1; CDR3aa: SAYWALRGTEAF
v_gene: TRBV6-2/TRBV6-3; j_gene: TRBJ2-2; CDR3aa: ASSFPDRANTGELF